This entry concerns a single T cell receptor beta chain. The entry originates in a study of cytomegalovirus exposure and HLA in healthy donors. Primers: 60 Vbeta forward and 13 Jbeta reverse. Data came from immunoSEQ multiplex PCR; TCRdb stores just in-frame clones and leaves some out. The sample shows about 150,000 clones, approximately 73% of them seen only once. The origin of this receptor is a woman aged 18-30 years in good health and CMV-seronegative. Sample: PBMCs.

The CDR3 protein is CASSLNPVGSNQPQHF. CDR3 in DNA: TGTGCCAGCAGTTTGAACCCAGTTGGTAGCAATCAGCCCCAGCATTTT. The V gene is TRBV27, the J gene TRBJ1-5; D is ambiguous. Trimming pared 3 bases from V and 0 bases from J, leaving 12 bases between. CDR3 size: 16 residues. Germline V CDR1 and CDR2: MNHEY, SMNVEV (reference sequence).